The 11 T cell receptor beta chains given below trace back to one sample, sequenced in a study of T cell repertoires in cytomegalovirus infection. TCRdb redid the calling of the reads with MiXCR, one entry per CDR3 protein. The top ten clones hold roughly 8.9% of a sample with about 260,000 distinct CDR3 sequences, approximately 14% of them seen once. Sequencing was done on a sample of PBMCs. The receptors were sampled from a human donor in good health (CMV status not recorded). Some clones in this sample may be carry-over from other donors' samples.

This clonotype has a count of ten or more. The rearrangement uses TRBV9 and TRBJ2-7, with a weak D call TRBD1 (5 bases). The CDR3 loop spans 14 amino acids. V lost 0 bases, J lost 7 bases, and 14 bases lay in between. CDR1 is SGDLS and CDR2 is YYNGEE in the germline V gene. The chain's CDR3 is CASSVGTGVWEQYF. The CDR3 DNA sequence: TGTGCCAGCAGCGTAGGTACAGGTGTTTGGGAGCAGTACTTC.

This clonotype was picked up a small number of times. J is TRBJ2-7 and V is TRBV5-1; 9 bases are a match to TRBD1. V lost 5 bases to trimming and J lost 3 bases; unmatched junction nucleotides: 12. CDR1 and CDR2 from the germline V gene are SGHRS and YFSETQ. The CDR3 runs 16 residues. The CDR3: CASRAYGTGPVYEQYF. In DNA form, the CDR3 reads TGCGCCAGCAGGGCCTACGGGACAGGGCCGGTCTACGAGCAGTACTTC.

The chain combines TRBV28 with TRBJ2-1, with TRBD1 matching over 9 bases. CDR3 length: 16 amino acids. The germline CDR1 and CDR2 sequences are MDHEN and SYDVKM. With 8 bases clipped from V and 3 bases from J, the junction kept 11 bases outside the gene matches. Written as DNA, the CDR3 is TGTGCCAGCTCCGCCGGCGGGACAGGGTTCTACAATGAGCAGTTCTTC. Amino acids: CASSAGGTGFYNEQFF.

A note on this clonotype: A much larger clonotype is one base distant, so this may be a read error. The chain joins TRBV12-3 or TRBV12-4 to TRBJ2-7; 9 bases align to TRBD1. The CDR3 is made up of 13 amino acids. J was trimmed by 5 bases and V by 6 bases; bases with no gene match: 5. The CDR3 spells CASRAGTGNEQYF. The CDR3 DNA reads TGTGCCAGCAGGGCCGGGACAGGGAACGAGCAGTACTTC.

V gene TRBV6-5 combines with J gene TRBJ1-4, with unresolved D. CDR1 MNHEY and CDR2 SVGAGI come from the germline V gene. V was cut by 4 bases and J by 14 bases, with 17 bases left in between. The CDR3 totals 13 residues. The CDR3 sequence is CASSSLLRGYLFF. The CDR3, as DNA: TGTGCCAGCAGTTCGCTTCTACGAGGGTACCTGTTTTTT.

The V gene is TRBV7-2, the J gene TRBJ2-7, with 11 bases fitting TRBD2. Per the germline V gene, CDR1 is SGHTA and CDR2 is FQGNSA. CDR3 length equals 16 residues. J was trimmed by 1 base and V by 0 bases; bases with no gene match: 2. Here the CDR3 reads CASSLAGTSGSYEQYF. CDR3 bases: TGTGCCAGCAGCTTAGCAGGGACTAGCGGATCCTACGAGCAGTACTTC.

This clonotype was seen repeatedly, ten times or more. This chain uses TRBV7-9 with TRBJ2-7; TRBD2 might be the D (6 bases). CDR3 length: 11 amino acids. Germline V gene lookup returns CDR1 SEHNR and CDR2 FQNEAQ (reference sequence). The V end was cut by 5 bases, the J end by 8 bases, with 10 bases between. The CDR3 DNA follows: TGTGCCAGCAGCCTGGGACTTAAGCAGTACTTC. Encoded protein: CASSLGLKQYF.

There are a few counts of this clonotype. J is TRBJ1-2 and V is TRBV29-1, with 12 bases that match TRBD1. V lost 7 bases, J lost 4 bases, and 10 bases stayed unmatched. Per the germline V gene, CDR1 is SQVTM and CDR2 is ANQGSEA. The CDR3 is made up of 15 amino acids. The CDR3 DNA reads as TGCAGCGCTAAGTCCGGGACAGGGGGCGTCTATGGCTACACCTTC. It is translated as CSAKSGTGGVYGYTF.

A few counts support this clonotype. The CDR3 here is CATSDPARGTIYF. The CDR3 bases are TGTGCCACCAGTGATCCCGCCCGTGGCACCATATATTTT. The J gene is TRBJ1-3, the V gene TRBV24-1; D unclear. Germline V lookup: CDR1 KGHDR, CDR2 SFDVKD. V was clipped by 3 bases and J by 9 bases, with 11 bases between them. The CDR3 covers 13 residues.

The gene calls are TRBV29-1 and TRBJ1-2; 11 nucleotides line up with TRBD1. The CDR3 sequence is 13 residues long. The V and J ends lost 7 bases and 4 bases, in that order; junction bases with no gene match: 5. Germline lookup yields CDR1 SQVTM and CDR2 ANQGSEA. In DNA form, the CDR3 reads TGCAGCGCGGACAGGGGGCTTGTCTATGGCTACACCTTC. Amino acid sequence: CSADRGLVYGYTF.

In DNA, the CDR3 is TGCGCCACCAACCTGGACAGTTTCACAGATACGCAGTATTTT. Translating gives CATNLDSFTDTQYF. The V gene is TRBV5-1, the J gene TRBJ2-3; D might be TRBD1 (6 bases). From germline, CDR1 is SGHRS and CDR2 YFSETQ. The CDR3 totals 14 residues. Trimming shortened V by 9 bases and J by 2 bases, and 16 bases separated the two germline ends. Drawing the rest from reference TRBV5-1 and TRBJ2-3, the complete variable domain is KAGVTQTPRYLIKTRGQQVTLSCSPISGHRSVSWYQQTPGQGLQFLFEYFSETQRNKGNFPGRFSGRQFSNSRSEMNVSTLELGDSALYLCATNLDSFTDTQYFGPGTRLTVL.